The next 20 T cell receptor beta chains were all read from a single sample in a study of cytomegalovirus exposure and HLA in healthy donors. PCR involved 60 Vbeta and 13 Jbeta primers. Generated by immunoSEQ multiplex PCR, the TCRdb table keeps only in-frame clones and is missing some. The table lists over 150,000 clones, around 82% of them singletons. The specimen sequenced was PBMCs. The source is a woman in her twenties or thirties in good health and CMV-seronegative.

This clone was picked up a small number of times. V usage is TRBV5-1 and J usage is TRBJ1-2; possible D gene TRBD1, 6 bases. V lost 0 bases and J lost 4, with 10 bases in between. Per the germline V gene, CDR1 is SGHRS and CDR2 is YFSETQ. The CDR3 spans 14 residues. CDR3 protein: CASSLDRALYGYTF. DNA for the CDR3: TGCGCCAGCAGCTTGGACAGGGCCCTCTATGGCTACACCTTC.

CDR3 loop: CASSYLGSYGYTF. As DNA, the CDR3 is TGTGCCAGCAGTTACCTAGGCAGCTATGGCTACACCTTC. The chain employs TRBV6-5 and TRBJ1-2, with D unclear. V gave up 2 bases and J gave up 4 bases, with 8 bases separating them. The CDR3 is 13 amino acids. Germline V gives CDR1 MNHEY, CDR2 SVGAGI.

The J gene is TRBJ1-3, the V gene TRBV2; TRBD1 is a possible D gene (5 bases). V gave up 8 bases and J gave up 0 bases, with 8 bases separating them. The CDR3 is 13 residues long. The V gene's germline CDR1 is SNHLY and CDR2 FYNNEI. The DNA for the CDR3 is TGTGCCAGCGGGGGGGGCTCTGGAAACACCATATATTTT. This codes for CASGGGSGNTIYF.

In this sample, this clone turned up once. V is TRBV11-2 and J is TRBJ2-7; D is uncertain. Trimming pared 1 base from V and 0 bases from J, leaving 4 bases between. CDR3 size: 13 residues. Germline lookup yields CDR1 SGHAT and CDR2 FQNNGV. CDR3 bases: TGTGCCAGCAGCTTAGCAGTCTCCTACGAGCAGTACTTC. Encoded protein: CASSLAVSYEQYF.

The chain carries TRBV19 and TRBJ1-5; D is unclear. CDR1 is LNHDA, CDR2 SQIVND, per germline (reference sequence). There are 16 residues in the CDR3. The V end was cut by 3 bases, the J end by 7 bases, with 19 bases between. CDR3 sequence reads: CASSIQASWFLQPQHF. Here the CDR3 DNA reads TGTGCCAGTAGTATTCAGGCATCATGGTTCTTGCAGCCCCAGCATTTT.

The chain employs TRBV5-4 and TRBJ2-7; a weak D match, TRBD1 (6 bases). The germline V and J ends were trimmed by 0 bases and 3 bases, with 7 bases remaining between them. Germline V CDR1 and CDR2: SGHNT, YYREEE (reference sequence). The CDR3 loop spans 13 amino acids. Here the CDR3 reads CASSLAGVYEQYF. For the CDR3, the DNA is TGTGCCAGCAGCTTGGCAGGGGTCTACGAGCAGTACTTC. Based on the CDR3 plus reference TRBV5-4 and TRBJ2-7, the full variable domain is ETGVTQSPTHLIKTRGQQVTLRCSSQSGHNTVSWYQQALGQGPQFIFQYYREEENGRGNFPPRFSGLQFPNYSSELNVNALELDDSALYLCASSLAGVYEQYFGPGTRLTVT.

V usage is TRBV2 and J usage is TRBJ1-1; TRBD1 agrees at 8 bases. The CDR3 loop spans 13 amino acids. The V segment lost 8 bases and the J segment 4 bases; nucleotides outside the gene matches: 6. Germline CDR1 reads SNHLY; CDR2 reads FYNNEI. This chain's CDR3 is CASSGTGTTEAFF. In nucleotides, the CDR3 is TGTGCCAGCTCCGGGACAGGTACCACTGAAGCTTTCTTT.

The chain is built from TRBV29-1 and TRBJ2-3, with D perhaps matching TRBD2 (7 bases). Germline loops: CDR1 SQVTM, CDR2 ANQGSEA. Trimming took 3 bases from V and 5 from J, leaving 15 bases between them. There are 14 residues in the CDR3. For the CDR3, the DNA is TGCAGCGTTGATGTGGGGGGGCCAGTAGATACGCAGTATTTT. It yields the protein CSVDVGGPVDTQYF.

The chain joins TRBV5-1 to TRBJ2-2, with a weak D call TRBD1 (6 bases). The ends were cut back, 7 bases at V and 5 bases at J, with 15 bases in the middle. The CDR3 sequence is 14 residues long. Germline-derived CDR1 and CDR2 are SGHRS and YFSETQ. CDR3 sequence: CASALQGHTGELFF. DNA of the CDR3: TGCGCCAGCGCCCTACAGGGTCATACCGGGGAGCTGTTTTTT.

This clone was picked up one time. The chain links TRBV6-1 to TRBJ2-7; a weak D match, TRBD1 (5 bases). V dropped 3 bases and J dropped 5 bases, with 17 bases sitting between them. Germline values: CDR1 MNHNS, CDR2 SASEGT. The CDR3 sequence is 15 residues long. The CDR3 here is CASSELRQLRHEQYF. CDR3 coding DNA: TGTGCCAGCAGTGAGCTCAGACAGTTAAGGCACGAGCAGTACTTC.

The chain recombines TRBV19 with TRBJ2-1; TRBD2 matches 8 bases. This CDR3 contains 16 residues. V lost 5 bases, J lost 1 base, and 7 bases stayed unmatched. The germline CDR1 and CDR2 sequences are LNHDA and SQIVND (reference sequence). The CDR3 region has the DNA TGTGCCAGTAGTCCCAGTAGCGGGGCATCCTACAATGAGCAGTTCTTC. Its translation: CASSPSSGASYNEQFF.

The chain is built from TRBV6-5 and TRBJ1-2; the D is unclear. The V gene lost 0 bases and the J gene lost 2 bases, with 10 bases spanning the gap. The CDR3 extends over 15 amino acids. In germline, CDR1 is MNHEY, CDR2 SVGAGI. CDR3 sequence (DNA): TGTGCCAGCAGTTACTCGAAGGAGACCAACTATGGCTACACCTTC. As protein: CASSYSKETNYGYTF.

The V call is TRBV7-2, the J call TRBJ2-5; D is unclear. Per germline, CDR1 SGHTA and CDR2 FQGNSA. Trimming left V 1 base short and J 2 bases short, with 8 bases between. The CDR3 runs to 14 residues. The CDR3 protein is CASSLVVTQETQYF. As DNA, the CDR3 is TGTGCCAGCAGCTTAGTAGTCACTCAAGAGACCCAGTACTTC.

This rearrangement joins TRBV9 to TRBJ2-3, with TRBD2 identical over 7 bases. V gave up 2 bases and J gave up 12 bases; unmatched junction bases: 18. The CDR3 covers 16 residues. Germline values: CDR1 SGDLS, CDR2 YYNGEE. The CDR3 nucleotides read TGTGCCAGCAGCGTGGGTCCGGTCAGCGGGACCCCTCTTCAGTATTTT. This encodes CASSVGPVSGTPLQYF.

The gene calls are TRBV6-1 and TRBJ1-4; no clear D. This CDR3 has 14 amino acids. Germline V gives CDR1 MNHNS, CDR2 SASEGT. The V end lost 3 bases, the J end lost 4 bases, and 9 bases lay between the germline ends. The CDR3 protein is CASSDFIGNEKLFF. CDR3 sequence (DNA): TGTGCCAGCAGTGACTTCATCGGTAATGAAAAACTGTTTTTT.

The chain is built from TRBV11-2 and TRBJ2-1; 9 nucleotides match TRBD1. Germline loops: CDR1 SGHAT, CDR2 FQNNGV. The V segment lost 0 bases and the J segment 1 base; nucleotides outside the gene matches: 1. CDR3 length: 16 amino acids. The CDR3 region has the DNA TGTGCCAGCAGCTTAGAGGGGACAGGGTCCTACAATGAGCAGTTCTTC. It translates to CASSLEGTGSYNEQFF.

J is TRBJ2-1 and V is TRBV2, with D possibly TRBD2 on 5 matching bases. Germline CDR1 SNHLY, CDR2 FYNNEI. This CDR3 is 14 amino acids long. V lost 2 bases and J 5 bases, leaving 10 bases between the germline ends. CDR3 in DNA: TGTGCCAGCAGTGAACTTACTAGTGACAATGAGCAGTTCTTC. The encoded protein is CASSELTSDNEQFF.

In this sample, this clone turned up a few times. V is TRBV10-3 and J is TRBJ2-7, with 7 bases matching TRBD2. V shed 0 bases and J 7 bases; nucleotides not matched to a gene: 3. Germline-derived CDR1 and CDR2 are ENHRY and SYGVKD. This CDR3 has 13 residues. CDR3 DNA: TGTGCCATCAGTGAGTCGCGGCGGGGGGAGCAGTACTTC. Its protein is CAISESRRGEQYF.

The genes are TRBV11-2 and TRBJ2-7; D might be TRBD2 (5 bases). The CDR3 length is 13 residues. In germline, CDR1 is SGHAT, CDR2 FQNNGV. Trimming cost V 7 bases and J 2 bases, with 12 bases left between them. Here the CDR3 reads CASKGDGAYEQYF. DNA of the CDR3: TGTGCCAGCAAGGGAGACGGCGCCTACGAGCAGTACTTC.

The V gene is TRBV30, the J gene TRBJ1-2; D possibly corresponds to TRBD1 (5 bases). V was cut by 2 bases and J by 5 bases, with 18 bases left in between. CDR1 and CDR2 from the germline V gene are GTSNPN and SVGIG (reference sequence). This CDR3 region has 15 residues. The CDR3 loop is CAWSIPGLQDYGYTF. CDR3 bases: TGTGCCTGGAGTATACCGGGACTGCAGGATTATGGCTACACCTTC.